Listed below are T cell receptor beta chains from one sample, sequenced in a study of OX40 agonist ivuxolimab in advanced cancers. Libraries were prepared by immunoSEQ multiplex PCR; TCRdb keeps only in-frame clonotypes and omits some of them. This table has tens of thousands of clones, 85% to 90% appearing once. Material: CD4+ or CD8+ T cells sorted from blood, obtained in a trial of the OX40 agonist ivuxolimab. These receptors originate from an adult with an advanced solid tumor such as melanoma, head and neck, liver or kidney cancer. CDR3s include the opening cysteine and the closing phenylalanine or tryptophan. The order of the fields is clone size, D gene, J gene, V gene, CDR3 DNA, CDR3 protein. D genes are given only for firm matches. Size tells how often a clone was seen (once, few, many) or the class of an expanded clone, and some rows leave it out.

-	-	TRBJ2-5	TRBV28	TGTGCCAGCAGTTATCCAGGGATTCCAGAGACCCAGTACTTC	CASSYPGIPETQYF
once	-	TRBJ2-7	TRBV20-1	TGCAGTGCTCCCTCCGGGAACGAGCAGTACTTC	CSAPSGNEQYF
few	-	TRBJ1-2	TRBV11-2	TGTGCCAGCAGCTTAGATCGAGAAGGGGGGGATGATGGCTACACCTTC	CASSLDREGGDDGYTF
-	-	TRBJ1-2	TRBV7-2	TGTGCCAGCAGCTTAGCCCCCGGAAACTATGGCTACACCTTC	CASSLAPGNYGYTF
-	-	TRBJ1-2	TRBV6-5	TGTGCCAGCAGTTATCAACGAGCGTACTATGGCTACACCTTC	CASSYQRAYYGYTF
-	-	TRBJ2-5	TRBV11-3	TGTGCCAGCAGCTTAGGGCGGAAAGAGACCCAGTACTTC	CASSLGRKETQYF
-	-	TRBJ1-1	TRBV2	TGTGCCAGCAGCCTAGACAGGCAGACGGCTTTCTTT	CASSLDRQTAFF
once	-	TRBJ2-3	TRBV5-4	TGTGCCAGCAGCTTAATCGCACGGGGCAGGGTCACAGATACGCAGTATTTT	CASSLIARGRVTDTQYF
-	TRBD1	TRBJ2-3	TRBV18	TGTGCCAGCTCACCGGGACAGGCGGGCACAGATACGCAGTATTTT	CASSPGQAGTDTQYF
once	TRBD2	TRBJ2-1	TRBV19	TGTGCCAGCACACCGAGCGGGAGTGGCTCCTACAATGAGCAGTTCTTC	CASTPSGSGSYNEQFF
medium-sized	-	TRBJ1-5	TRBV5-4	TGTGCCAGCAGCTTGGGCGGGGGCAATCAGCCCCAGCATTTT	CASSLGGGNQPQHF
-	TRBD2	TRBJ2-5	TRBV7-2	TGTGCCAGCAGCATACTAGCGGGAGGGCCGGGAGAGACCCAGTACTTC	CASSILAGGPGETQYF
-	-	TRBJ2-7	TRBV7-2	TGTGCCAGCCGTGCTGGTATTAGCGGTATCTACGAGCAGTACTTC	CASRAGISGIYEQYF
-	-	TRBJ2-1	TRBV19	TGTGCCAGTACCCATAGGGAGAGGAACAATGAGCAGTTCTTC	CASTHRERNNEQFF
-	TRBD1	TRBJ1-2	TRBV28	TGTGCCAGCAGGGAGGGGGCGCAGGACTATGGCTACACCTTC	CASREGAQDYGYTF
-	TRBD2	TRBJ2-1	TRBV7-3	TGTGCCAGCAGCTTAACCGATCGACTAGCGGGAGGGTCTTACAATGAGCAGTTCTTC	CASSLTDRLAGGSYNEQFF
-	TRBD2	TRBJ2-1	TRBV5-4	TGTGCCAGCAGCTCCCTAAGCGGGAGGGATCAATCTTACAATGAGCAGTTCTTC	CASSSLSGRDQSYNEQFF
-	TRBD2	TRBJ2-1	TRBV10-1	TGCGCCAGCAGTGATCGGGGGGGTCAGGTCCGGGATGAGCAGTTCTTC	CASSDRGGQVRDEQFF
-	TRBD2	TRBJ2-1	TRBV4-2	TGTGCCAGCAGCCTAACGGGACTAGCCCACAATGAGCAGTTCTTC	CASSLTGLAHNEQFF
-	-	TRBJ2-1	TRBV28	TGTGTAAGCGGTAATCACAATGAGCAGTTCTTC	CVSGNHNEQFF
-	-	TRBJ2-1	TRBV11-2	TGTGCCAGCAGCTCCATTCCCCGACTAGGAACTTACGATGAGCAGTTCTTC	CASSSIPRLGTYDEQFF
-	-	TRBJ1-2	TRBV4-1	TGCGCCAGCAGCCAAGATCTTCAGGGGCGCAATGGCTACACCTTC	CASSQDLQGRNGYTF
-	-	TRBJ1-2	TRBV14	TGTGCCAGCAGCCAAGATTCCTTCCGGGAGGGGAGCTATGGCTACACCTTC	CASSQDSFREGSYGYTF
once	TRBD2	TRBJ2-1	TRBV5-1	TGCGCCAGCAGCTGGGGACTAGCGGAGAGCTCCTACAATGAGCAGTTCTTC	CASSWGLAESSYNEQFF
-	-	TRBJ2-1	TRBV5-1	TGCGCCAGCAGCCCGCGGGGATTTGAGCAGTTCTTC	CASSPRGFEQFF